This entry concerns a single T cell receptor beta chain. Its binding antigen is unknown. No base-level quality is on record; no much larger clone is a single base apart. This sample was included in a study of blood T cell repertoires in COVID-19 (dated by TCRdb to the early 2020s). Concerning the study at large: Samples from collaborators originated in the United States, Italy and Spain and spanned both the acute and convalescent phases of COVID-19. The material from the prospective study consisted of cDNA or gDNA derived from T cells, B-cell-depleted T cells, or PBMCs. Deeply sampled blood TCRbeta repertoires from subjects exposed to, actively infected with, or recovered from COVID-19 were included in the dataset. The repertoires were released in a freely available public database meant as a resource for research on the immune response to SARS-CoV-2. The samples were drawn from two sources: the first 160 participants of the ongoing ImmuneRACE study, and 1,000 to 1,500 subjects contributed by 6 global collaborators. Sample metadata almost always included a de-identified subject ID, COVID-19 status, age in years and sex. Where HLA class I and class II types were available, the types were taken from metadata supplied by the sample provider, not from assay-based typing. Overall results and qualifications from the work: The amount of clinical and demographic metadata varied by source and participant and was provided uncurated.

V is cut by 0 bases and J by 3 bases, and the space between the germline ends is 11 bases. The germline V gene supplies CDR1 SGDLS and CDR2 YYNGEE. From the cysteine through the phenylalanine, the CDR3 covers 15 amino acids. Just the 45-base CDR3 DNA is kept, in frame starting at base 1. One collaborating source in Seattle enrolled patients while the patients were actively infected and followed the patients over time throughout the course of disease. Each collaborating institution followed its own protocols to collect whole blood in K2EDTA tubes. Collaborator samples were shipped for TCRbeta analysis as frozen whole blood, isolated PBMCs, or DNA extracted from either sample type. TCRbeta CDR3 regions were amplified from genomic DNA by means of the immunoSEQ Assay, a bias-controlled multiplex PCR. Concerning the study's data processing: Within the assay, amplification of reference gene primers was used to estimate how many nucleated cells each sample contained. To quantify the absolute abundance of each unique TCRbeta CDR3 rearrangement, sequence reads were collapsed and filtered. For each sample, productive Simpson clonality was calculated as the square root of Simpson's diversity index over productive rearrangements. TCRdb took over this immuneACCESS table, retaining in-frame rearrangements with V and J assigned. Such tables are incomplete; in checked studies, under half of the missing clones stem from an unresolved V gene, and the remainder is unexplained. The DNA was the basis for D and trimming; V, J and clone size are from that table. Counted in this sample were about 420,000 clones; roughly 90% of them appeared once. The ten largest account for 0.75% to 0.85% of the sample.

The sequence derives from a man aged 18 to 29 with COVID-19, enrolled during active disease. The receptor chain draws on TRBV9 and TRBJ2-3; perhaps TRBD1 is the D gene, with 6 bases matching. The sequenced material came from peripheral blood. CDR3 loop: CASSVEWGRTDTQYF. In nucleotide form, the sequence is TGTGCCAGCAGCGTAGAGTGGGGGCGGACAGATACGCAGTATTTT.